This TCR beta chain was identified in a study of T cell changes during pregnancy in multiple sclerosis. The repertoire was sequenced with immunoSEQ multiplex PCR; TCRdb's copy has only in-frame clones and lacks some. The sample lists roughly 44,000 clones, around 89% occurring once. The sample consisted of CD8+ T cells from peripheral blood mononuclear cells, taken after pregnancy. The receptor was derived from a female donor in good health, enrolled as a control in a pregnancy study.

The CDR3 sequence is CASCQFTSTDTQYF. CDR3 sequence (DNA): TGTGCTAGTTGTCAATTTACCAGCACAGATACGCAGTATTTT. The chain links TRBV7-7 to TRBJ2-3; the D is unclear. CDR1 SSHAT and CDR2 FNYEAQ come from the germline V gene (reference sequence). The CDR3 contains 14 residues.